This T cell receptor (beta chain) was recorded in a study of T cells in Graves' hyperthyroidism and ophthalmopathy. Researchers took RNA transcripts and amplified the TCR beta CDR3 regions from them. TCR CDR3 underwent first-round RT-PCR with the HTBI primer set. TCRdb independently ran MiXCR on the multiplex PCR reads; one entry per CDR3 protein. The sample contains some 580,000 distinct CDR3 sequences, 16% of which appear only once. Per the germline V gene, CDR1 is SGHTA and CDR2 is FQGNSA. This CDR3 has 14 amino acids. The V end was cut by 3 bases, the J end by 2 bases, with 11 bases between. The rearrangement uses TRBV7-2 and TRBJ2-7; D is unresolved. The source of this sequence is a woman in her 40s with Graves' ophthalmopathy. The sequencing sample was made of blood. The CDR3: CASSFVNPTYEQYF. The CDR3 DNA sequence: TGTGCCAGCAGCTTCGTAAATCCAACCTACGAGCAGTACTTC. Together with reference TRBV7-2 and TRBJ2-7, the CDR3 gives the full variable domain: GAGVSQSPSNKVTEKGKDVELRCDPISGHTALYWYRQSLGQGLEFLIYFQGNSAPDKSGLPSDRFSAERTGGSVSTLTIQRTQQEDSAVYLCASSFVNPTYEQYFGPGTRLTVT.